Shown below are 5 T cell receptor beta chains from a single sample sequenced in a study of T cells in Graves' hyperthyroidism and ophthalmopathy. The TCR beta CDR3 regions underwent amplification using RNA transcripts as the source. Initially, a first-round RT-PCR of the TCR CDR3 employed the HTBI primer set. TCRdb recomputed calls from the multiplex PCR reads with MiXCR, one row per CDR3 protein. The repertoire consists of about 840,000 distinct CDR3 sequences, with roughly 40% occurring once and the leading ten covering about 9%. Sequenced input: blood. All receptors derive from a man younger than 35 with Graves' hyperthyroidism.

This clonotype was observed many times. The V and J genes are TRBV7-2 and TRBJ1-5; a possible D gene is TRBD1 (5 bases). The CDR3 contains 15 residues. The V and J ends lost 1 base and 4 bases respectively, with 11 bases between them. The germline V gene encodes CDR1 SGHTA and CDR2 FQGNSA. The CDR3 spells CASSLGDGGNQPQHF. The CDR3 DNA sequence: TGTGCCAGCAGCTTAGGGGACGGCGGGAATCAGCCCCAGCATTTT.

This clonotype was found many times. V and J are TRBV19 and TRBJ1-1; D is undetermined. The CDR3 covers 14 residues. V lost 6 bases and J 4 bases, leaving 15 bases between the germline ends. The germline V gene has CDR1 LNHDA and CDR2 SQIVND (reference sequence). The CDR3 nucleotides read TGTGCCAGTAGACGGGAGGGCGTCGGCACTGAAGCTTTCTTT. This translates into CASRREGVGTEAFF.

This clonotype was detected only a few times. J is TRBJ1-4 and V is TRBV7-2; the D is unclear. Germline V lookup: CDR1 SGHTA, CDR2 FQGNSA. Trimming pared 4 bases from V and 3 bases from J, leaving 6 bases between. The CDR3 extends over 13 amino acids. The DNA for the CDR3 is TGTGCCAGCAGCTGGAAAGCTAATGAAAAACTGTTTTTT. Its translation is CASSWKANEKLFF.

As to this clonotype: At one end the junction does not follow the germline gene, possibly because of a read error. The chain joins TRBV29-1 to TRBJ1-5; 7 bases are a match to TRBD1. The CDR3 length is 14 residues. Germline CDR1 reads SQVTM; CDR2 reads ANQGSEA. The CDR3 is CSQDGQGGNQPQHF. DNA for the CDR3: TGCAGCCAAGATGGGCAGGGGGGTAATCAGCCCCAGCATTTC. Combining the CDR3 with reference TRBV29-1 and TRBJ1-5 gives the whole variable domain SAVISQKPSRDICQRGTSLTIQCQVDSQVTMMFWYRQQPGQSLTLIATANQGSEATYESGFVIDKFPISRPNLTFSTLTVSNMSPEDSSIYLCSQDGQGGNQPQHFGDGTRLSIL.

This sequence joins TRBV29-1 and TRBJ2-5, with 9 nucleotides matching TRBD1. V shed 6 bases and J 5 bases; nucleotides not matched to a gene: 13. This CDR3 contains 15 residues. Germline values: CDR1 SQVTM, CDR2 ANQGSEA. CDR3 nucleotide sequence: TGCAGCGTCGGAGACAGGGGGAGTATGATGGAGACCCAGTACTTC. It yields the protein CSVGDRGSMMETQYF.